The present entry profiles one TCR beta chain with its context. Its antigen is still unknown. This sample was included in a study of cytomegalovirus exposure and HLA in healthy donors. Study results and limitations: Later on, an analysis tied 15,000 to 20,000 TCR beta sequences to HLA alleles at 0.05 false discovery rate. Most likely, a cluster of highly shared sequence variants arose as a sequencing artifact.

In the PCR, 60 Vbeta and 13 Jbeta primers were used. Sequencing used immunoSEQ multiplex PCR; TCRdb keeps in-frame clones, though not all of them. This repertoire shows 95,000 to 150,000 clones, about 79% found once; its top ten account for over 2.5%. Healthy bone marrow donors formed the donor group. The source is a woman in her 50s in good health and CMV-seronegative. Sample: PBMCs.

The CDR3 bases are TGTGCCAGCAGTTATCGGGTGACTAGCGGGATCGACGAGCAGTACTTC. It translates to CASSYRVTSGIDEQYF. The chain is built from TRBV6-6 and TRBJ2-5; 11 nucleotides match TRBD2. The closer fit of TRBJ2-7 to the DNA end suggests the J call may be wrong. The CDR3 extends over 16 amino acids. Germline CDR1 reads MNHNY; CDR2 reads SVGAGI (reference sequence).